A selection of T cell receptor beta chains follows, all from one sample in a study of Ad26.COV2.S vaccination and SARS-CoV-2 variants. The repertoire was sequenced with immunoSEQ multiplex PCR; TCRdb's copy has only in-frame clones and lacks some. The sample lists about 320,000 clones; roughly 86% were seen once. The sample was peripheral blood, taken in a trial of Ad26.COV2.S vaccine versus placebo. These receptors were collected from a person aged 18-65 years who received the Ad26.COV2.S COVID-19 vaccine or a placebo. The CDR3 runs from the conserved cysteine through the conserved F or W. The D gene is left open where the match is weak. Only part of the rows carry a size: once, few, many, or a class if the clone is expanded.

d_call clone_size j_call v_call cdr3_aa cdr3_nt
. . TRBJ1-1 TRBV7-2 CASSLGRGNTEAFF TGTGCCAGCAGCTTGGGCAGGGGAAACACTGAAGCTTTCTTT
. . TRBJ1-3 TRBV9 CASSVESTGNTIYF TGTGCCAGCAGCGTAGAAAGTACTGGAAACACCATATATTTT
TRBD1 . TRBJ1-4 TRBV2 CASSYRDRSEKLFF TGTGCCAGCAGTTACCGGGACAGGAGCGAAAAACTGTTTTTT
. . TRBJ1-1 TRBV19 CASSSFLTEAFF TGTGCCAGTAGCTCATTTCTAACTGAAGCTTTCTTT
. once TRBJ1-5 TRBV10-3 CAIRAATGNPSNQPQHF TGTGCCATCAGGGCCGCCACAGGTAACCCTAGCAATCAGCCCCAGCATTTT
. . TRBJ2-1 TRBV25-1 CASSEVLFNEQFF TGTGCCAGCAGTGAAGTTCTTTTCAATGAGCAGTTCTTC
. . TRBJ2-3 TRBV7-9 CASSLFLTDTQYF TGTGCCAGCAGCTTATTTTTGACAGATACGCAGTATTTT
. . TRBJ1-2 TRBV6-4 CASSVRVPLYGYTF TGTGCCAGCAGTGTCAGGGTGCCCCTCTATGGCTACACCTTC
. few TRBJ1-5 TRBV5-1 CASSPTPTDQPQHF TGCGCCAGCAGCCCGACTCCCACAGATCAGCCCCAGCATTTT
. . TRBJ1-1 TRBV6-5 CASSPPWNTEAFF TGTGCCAGCAGCCCACCTTGGAACACTGAAGCTTTCTTT
. once TRBJ2-2 TRBV9 CASSVVPDTGELFF TGTGCCAGCAGCGTAGTCCCTGACACCGGGGAGCTGTTTTTT
TRBD2 once TRBJ2-1 TRBV5-1 CASSLSPLAGGLTYNEQFF TGCGCCAGCAGCCTATCCCCGCTAGCGGGGGGGCTAACCTACAATGAGCAGTTCTTC
. . TRBJ2-7 TRBV5-5 CASSFRDTFSYEQYF TGTGCCAGCAGCTTCCGGGACACCTTCTCCTACGAGCAGTACTTC
TRBD2 few TRBJ2-3 TRBV7-2 CASSLTSGGTDTQYF TGTGCCAGCAGCTTGACTAGCGGGGGCACAGATACGCAGTATTTT
. . TRBJ2-1 TRBV5-1 CASRHTGFYNEQFF TGCGCCAGCAGGCATACAGGGTTTTACAATGAGCAGTTCTTC
. . TRBJ1-1 TRBV4-2 CASSPHRGNTEAFF TGTGCCAGCAGCCCGCATAGGGGGAACACTGAAGCTTTCTTT
. . TRBJ1-1 TRBV7-9 CASDRGNTEAFF TGTGCCAGTGATCGGGGGAACACTGAAGCTTTCTTT
. . TRBJ1-5 TRBV19 CASSFPAPGQPQHF TGTGCCAGTAGTTTCCCAGCCCCTGGGCAGCCCCAGCATTTT
TRBD1 . TRBJ1-3 TRBV7-2 CASSLGQGAGGNTIYF TGTGCCAGCAGCCTCGGACAGGGGGCAGGTGGAAACACCATATATTTT
. . TRBJ1-5 TRBV6-2/TRBV6-3 CASSYSRVQARTNQPQHF TGTGCCAGCAGTTACTCGCGCGTACAGGCCCGTACCAATCAGCCCCAGCATTTT
TRBD1 . TRBJ1-2 TRBV10-2 CASRGQTTYGYTF TGCGCCAGCAGGGGACAGACCACCTATGGCTACACCTTC
. . TRBJ2-1 TRBV18 CASSPERGARGNEQFF TGTGCCAGCTCACCAGAAAGGGGGGCAAGAGGCAATGAGCAGTTCTTC
. . TRBJ1-1 TRBV5-4 CASSFIGQNTEAFF TGTGCCAGCAGCTTCATAGGACAGAACACTGAAGCTTTCTTT
TRBD1 . TRBJ1-2 TRBV5-4 CASSLLLRGPHGYTF TGTGCCAGCAGCTTGCTTCTCAGGGGGCCACATGGCTACACCTTC
TRBD1 . TRBJ1-4 TRBV4-2 CASSQEKQGLYEKLFF TGTGCCAGCAGCCAGGAAAAACAGGGGCTTTATGAAAAACTGTTTTTT
. . TRBJ2-3 TRBV14 CASSPRGRTDTQYF TGTGCCAGCAGCCCTCGGGGACGTACAGATACGCAGTATTTT
. few TRBJ2-3 TRBV5-1 CASLGQRGTDTQYF TGCGCCAGCCTGGGACAGCGGGGCACAGATACGCAGTATTTT
. . TRBJ1-2 TRBV6-5 CASRLDGNYGYTF TGTGCCAGCAGACTCGACGGTAACTATGGCTACACCTTC
. once TRBJ2-7 TRBV9 CASSVLPAYEQYF TGTGCCAGCAGCGTACTCCCAGCCTACGAGCAGTACTTC
. . TRBJ2-7 TRBV15 CATSPWGLSNSYEQYF TGTGCCACCAGCCCCTGGGGCCTTTCCAATTCCTACGAGCAGTACTTC
TRBD1 . TRBJ1-3 TRBV11-2 CASSLDRGSSSGNTIYF TGTGCCAGCAGCTTAGACAGGGGGTCCTCCTCTGGAAACACCATATATTTT
TRBD1 . TRBJ1-1 TRBV2 CASSGQGLMNTEAFF TGTGCCAGCAGCGGACAGGGCCTCATGAACACTGAAGCTTTCTTT
TRBD1 . TRBJ1-2 TRBV27 CASARGQGKVSYGYTF TGTGCCAGCGCCAGGGGACAGGGGAAGGTTTCCTATGGCTACACCTTC
. . TRBJ2-1 TRBV4-1 CASSQGGIYNEQFF TGCGCCAGCAGCCAAGGAGGGATCTACAATGAGCAGTTCTTC
TRBD2 . TRBJ2-1 TRBV2 CASIGGLAGGNEQFF TGTGCCAGCATTGGAGGACTAGCGGGGGGAAATGAGCAGTTCTTC
TRBD1 . TRBJ1-5 TRBV4-3 CASSQSPQTGSNQPQHF TGCGCCAGCAGCCAATCACCCCAGACAGGGAGCAATCAGCCCCAGCATTTT
. . TRBJ1-4 TRBV6-5 CASRGHDNEKLFF TGTGCCAGCAGAGGGCACGATAATGAAAAACTGTTTTTT
TRBD1 . TRBJ2-7 TRBV9 CASSPGTGLSYEQYF TGTGCCAGCAGCCCAGGGACAGGGCTTTCCTACGAGCAGTACTTC
. . TRBJ1-1 TRBV7-2 CASSLRAVIGTEAFF TGTGCCAGCAGCTTAAGGGCGGTAATTGGGACTGAAGCTTTCTTT
. few TRBJ1-1 TRBV10-1 CASSESTGRNTEAFF TGCGCCAGCAGTGAGTCGACAGGACGGAACACTGAAGCTTTCTTT